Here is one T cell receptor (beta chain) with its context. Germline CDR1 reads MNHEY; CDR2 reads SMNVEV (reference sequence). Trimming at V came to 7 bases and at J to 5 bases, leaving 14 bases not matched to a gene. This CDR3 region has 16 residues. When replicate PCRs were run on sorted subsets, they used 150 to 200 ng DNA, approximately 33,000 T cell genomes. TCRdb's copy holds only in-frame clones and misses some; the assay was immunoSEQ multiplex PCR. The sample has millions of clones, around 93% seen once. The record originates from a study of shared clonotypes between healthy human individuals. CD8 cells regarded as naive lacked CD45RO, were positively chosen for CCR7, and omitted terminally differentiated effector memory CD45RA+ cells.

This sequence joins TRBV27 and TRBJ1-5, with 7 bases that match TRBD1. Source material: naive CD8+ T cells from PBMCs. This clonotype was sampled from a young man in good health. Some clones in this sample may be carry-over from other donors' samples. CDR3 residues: CASKFEGARPDQPQHF. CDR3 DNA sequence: TGTGCCAGCAAATTCGAGGGGGCGCGACCCGATCAGCCCCAGCATTTT.